A single TCR beta chain is shown here with its context. Using RNA transcripts as the source, TCR beta CDR3 regions were amplified. An initial round of RT-PCR targeting the TCR CDR3 relied on the HTBI primer set. One entry per CDR3 protein results from TCRdb running MiXCR on the multiplex PCR reads. The sample consists of about 270,000 distinct CDR3 sequences, less than 30% of them appearing once. This entry is derived from a study of T cells in Graves' hyperthyroidism and ophthalmopathy. The germline V and J ends were trimmed by 2 bases and 3 bases, with 7 bases remaining between them. There are 13 residues in the CDR3. Exclusion followed for patients with uncontrolled infection, other autoimmune disease, pregnancy or lactation.

The rearrangement joins TRBV12-3 or TRBV12-4 to TRBJ2-5, with D maybe TRBD2 (5 bases). Input material: blood. The origin of this receptor is a man aged 40-55 years with Graves' hyperthyroidism that later progressed to Graves' ophthalmopathy. The CDR3 loop reads CASSLRGKETQYF. CDR3 DNA: TGTGCCAGCAGTTTACGAGGGAAAGAGACCCAGTACTTC.